This TCR beta chain was documented in a study of T-cell reconstitution after alpha-beta-depleted transplantation in children. Trimming removed 3 bases from V and 8 bases from J; junction bases left unmatched: 3. This CDR3 is built from 12 residues. Per germline, CDR1 DFQATT and CDR2 SNEGSKA (reference sequence). Unique molecular identifiers were used in preparing the TCRbeta library. TCRdb re-called the PCR reads with MiXCR, one entry per CDR3 protein. In the table there are about a million distinct CDR3 sequences, around 30% of which are singletons. This clonotype was sampled from a boy younger than two who had a stem cell transplant for SCID, so the T cells may come from the graft donor. The source was PBMCs, mostly from graft donor cells, collected 360 days after TCRalphabeta/CD19-depleted stem cell transplant. The chain recombines TRBV20-1 with TRBJ1-3; TRBD1 agrees at 8 bases. In DNA form, the CDR3 reads TGCAGTGCTAGCGAACAGGGGGACACCATATATTTT. Amino acids: CSASEQGDTIYF.